This entry concerns a single T cell receptor (beta chain). Authors' analysis steps: How many nucleated cells were present was estimated from reference gene primer amplification. Method: immunoSEQ multiplex PCR; TCRdb's copy keeps in-frame clones and lacks some. The V and J calls and clone size come from that table; D and trimming were worked out from the DNA. The sample contains just over 90,000 clones, 80% of which appear only once. The data originate from a study of blood T cell repertoires in COVID-19. As for the study in general: Whether acute or convalescent, the COVID-19 samples came from the United States, Italy and Spain. PBMCs, B-cell-depleted T cells, or T cells provided the cDNA or gDNA that made up the material.

The CDR3 is made up of 15 amino acids. Trimming took 6 bases from V and 2 from J; bases not matched to a gene: 7. The germline V gene has CDR1 SGHTA and CDR2 FQGTGA. Source material: peripheral blood. The rearrangement uses TRBV7-3 and TRBJ2-3, with 8 positions matching TRBD1. The sequence was collected from a human donor in a cohort sampled during active COVID-19. This CDR3 is CASRPGQGPTDTQYF. CDR3 bases: TGTGCCAGCAGACCCGGACAGGGTCCCACAGATACGCAGTATTTT.